Ten or more counts support the clone carrying this TCR beta chain. Its antigen is unidentified. The sample comes from a study of T cells in Graves' hyperthyroidism and ophthalmopathy. This CDR3 has 15 amino acids. V shed 0 bases and J 4 bases; nucleotides not matched to a gene: 4. Per germline, CDR1 MNHEY and CDR2 SVGAGI. The investigators amplified TCR beta CDR3 regions from RNA transcripts. RT-PCR in the first round (using the HTBI primer set) targeted the TCR CDR3. One entry per CDR3 protein results from TCRdb running MiXCR on the multiplex PCR reads. The sample records a few hundred thousand distinct CDR3 sequences, around 16% being singletons. General study findings and limits: Also found in blood were most expanded thyroid clonotypes above 0.001.

This receptor was identified in a woman aged 25 to 39 with Graves' hyperthyroidism. Sample: blood. The J gene is TRBJ2-7, the V gene TRBV6-5; 9 nucleotides match TRBD2. The CDR3 DNA sequence: TGTGCCAGCAGTTACTCCGGCGGGAGGGATTACGAGCAGTACTTC. Translated, it gives CASSYSGGRDYEQYF.